The 16 T cell receptor beta chains below come from one sample, sequenced in a study of blood T cell repertoires in COVID-19. Generated by immunoSEQ multiplex PCR, the TCRdb table keeps only in-frame clones and is missing some. The sample carries around 200,000 clones, about 85% recorded once. Sample: PBMCs or T cells enriched from blood (not recorded which). Receptors were obtained from a woman aged 25 to 45 who had recovered from COVID-19.

The V call is TRBV7-2, the J call TRBJ1-1, with D possibly TRBD1 on 5 matching bases. The CDR3 consists of 14 residues. Trimming took 6 bases from V and 4 from J, leaving 15 bases between them. CDR1 and CDR2 (germline): SGHTA, FQGNSA. In DNA form, the CDR3 reads TGTGCCAGCAGACTTGGGGGGGATGGCACTGAAGCTTTCTTT. Its protein product is CASRLGGDGTEAFF.

To note about this clone: Other DNA sequences in the sample encode the same CDR3. V gene TRBV5-4 combines with J gene TRBJ1-1; 10 bases are a match to TRBD1. Germline-derived CDR1 and CDR2 are SGHNT and YYREEE (reference sequence). This CDR3 is built from 13 residues. J gave up 5 bases and V 4 bases, and 2 bases lay outside the gene matches. The CDR3, as DNA: TGTGCCAGCAGCCGGACAGGGGGTACTGAAGCTTTCTTT. Its protein product is CASSRTGGTEAFF.

The J gene is TRBJ2-1, the V gene TRBV9, with 8 nucleotides matching TRBD1. Germline loops: CDR1 SGDLS, CDR2 YYNGEE. CDR3 length: 17 residues. V trimming: 0 bases; J trimming: 4 bases; junction bases outside the gene matches: 9. CDR3 amino acids: CASSVGSRQGAYNEQFF. CDR3 sequence (DNA): TGTGCCAGCAGCGTAGGTAGTCGGCAGGGGGCTTACAATGAGCAGTTCTTC.

The chain combines TRBV5-1 with TRBJ2-5, with 10 bases matching TRBD2. The CDR3 sequence is 15 residues long. Germline V gene sequence: CDR1 SGHRS, CDR2 YFSETQ. V gave up 1 base and J gave up 5 bases; unmatched junction bases: 5. CDR3 in DNA: TGCGCCAGCAGCTTGTTTAGCGGGGGGACCGAGACCCAGTACTTC. This translates into CASSLFSGGTETQYF.

The V call is TRBV2, the J call TRBJ2-3, with TRBD2 as a possible D gene (5 bases). This CDR3 spans 16 amino acids. Per the germline V gene, CDR1 is SNHLY and CDR2 is FYNNEI. V lost 3 bases, J lost 2 bases, and 15 bases lay in between. CDR3 in DNA: TGTGCCAGCAGTGATCCGCCAAGGAGGTTCACAGATACGCAGTATTTT. This gives the protein CASSDPPRRFTDTQYF.

The rearrangement links TRBV15 to TRBJ1-6; weak D call: TRBD1 (6 bases). V was shortened by 0 bases and J by 5 bases, with 11 bases between the two germline ends. The germline CDR1 and CDR2 sequences are LNHNV and YYDKDF (reference sequence). The CDR3 runs to 16 residues. This CDR3 reads CATSRDQGHNNSPLHF. Written as DNA, the CDR3 is TGTGCCACCAGCAGAGATCAGGGACACAATAATTCACCCCTCCACTTT. The variable domain in full, completed from reference TRBV15 and TRBJ1-6, reads DAMVIQNPRYQVTQFGKPVTLSCSQTLNHNVMYWYQQKSSQAPKLLFHYYDKDFNNEADTPDNFQSRRPNTSFCFLDIRSPGLGDTAMYLCATSRDQGHNNSPLHFGNGTRLTVT.

The chain links TRBV7-6 to TRBJ1-5; D gene unclear. CDR3 size: 15 residues. V gave up 5 bases and J gave up 6 bases, with 17 bases separating them. The germline V gene encodes CDR1 SGHVS and CDR2 FNYEAQ. The CDR3 DNA follows: TGTGCCAGCAGCCCCCAGTCAGGACGGGGTCAGCCCCAGCATTTT. This codes for CASSPQSGRGQPQHF.

This sequence joins TRBV6-1 and TRBJ1-1, with TRBD1 identical over 8 bases. Germline loops: CDR1 MNHNS, CDR2 SASEGT. V shed 3 bases, J shed 4 bases, and the junction held 1 base outside the gene matches. The CDR3 extends over 13 amino acids. In nucleotides, the CDR3 is TGTGCCAGCAGTGATACAGGGGGCACTGAAGCTTTCTTT. Its translation is CASSDTGGTEAFF.

With respect to this clone: One junction end does not reproduce the germline sequence, and a read error may be involved. The chain couples TRBV5-5 to TRBJ1-3; D perhaps matches TRBD1 (6 bases). This CDR3 has 15 residues. Germline V gene data show CDR1 as SGHKS and CDR2 as YYEKEE (reference sequence). The CDR3 sequence is CASRLGAGSGNTIYF. The CDR3 DNA reads as TGTGCCAGCAGATTGGGGGCAGGGTCTGGAAACACCATATATTTT.

V and J are TRBV7-6 and TRBJ1-5, with D uncertain. The germline V gene has CDR1 SGHVS and CDR2 FNYEAQ. Trimming left V 3 bases short and J 2 bases short, with 14 bases between. This CDR3 has 16 residues. The CDR3 here is CASSLTAGWGNQPQHF. CDR3 sequence (DNA): TGTGCCAGCAGCTTGACGGCGGGGTGGGGCAATCAGCCCCAGCATTTT.

This clone was counted between two and nine times. V and J are TRBV13 and TRBJ1-4; D uncertain. The CDR3 runs to 15 residues. Germline V gives CDR1 PRHDT, CDR2 FYEKMQ (reference sequence). With 6 bases removed from V and 0 bases from J, the gap between germline ends came to 11 bases. The CDR3 DNA sequence: TGTGCCAGCAGTCAAAGGACTTCAACTAATGAAAAACTGTTTTTT. Amino acids: CASSQRTSTNEKLFF. Variable domain in full (rest from reference TRBV13 and TRBJ1-4): AAGVIQSPRHLIKEKRETATLKCYPIPRHDTVYWYQQGPGQDPQFLISFYEKMQSDKGSIPDRFSAQQFSDYHSELNMSSLELGDSALYFCASSQRTSTNEKLFFGSGTQLSVL.

CDR3 region: CASSPGLNTEAFF. The CDR3 nucleotides are TGTGCCAGCAGCCCAGGGTTGAACACTGAAGCTTTCTTT. The rearrangement links TRBV7-9 to TRBJ1-1, with D tentatively TRBD1 (5 bases). Per germline, CDR1 SEHNR and CDR2 FQNEAQ (reference sequence). CDR3 length: 13 residues. V lost 5 bases, J lost 0 bases, and 7 bases lay in between.

V usage is TRBV18 and J usage is TRBJ2-7, with 7 bases aligning to TRBD2. After removal of 4 bases from V and 3 bases from J, the junction contained 12 bases not matched to a gene. The germline gives CDR1 KGHSH, CDR2 LQKENI. The CDR3 sequence is 16 residues long. This chain's CDR3 is CASSLIPGRHNYEQYF. The CDR3 DNA reads as TGTGCCAGCTCACTTATTCCCGGGAGGCATAACTACGAGCAGTACTTC.

This chain uses TRBV6-5 with TRBJ2-3, with 10 positions matching TRBD1. Per germline, CDR1 MNHEY and CDR2 SVGAGI. With 2 bases clipped from V and 2 bases from J, the junction kept 4 bases outside the gene matches. The CDR3 contains 16 residues. CDR3 amino acids: CASSYGQGGATDTQYF. CDR3 nucleotide sequence: TGTGCCAGCAGTTACGGACAGGGGGGGGCCACAGATACGCAGTATTTT.

The genes are TRBV24-1 and TRBJ2-1; 8 bases fit TRBD1. The J segment lost 9 bases and the V segment lost 7 bases, leaving 13 bases of the junction unmatched. Germline-derived CDR1 and CDR2 are KGHDR and SFDVKD. This CDR3 has 15 amino acids. The CDR3 DNA reads TGTGCCACCAGCTCTAGGACCGCTACAGGGGGTGAGCAGTTCTTC. As protein: CATSSRTATGGEQFF.

The J gene is TRBJ1-1, the V gene TRBV9; 7 bases map to TRBD1. The V segment lost 7 bases and the J segment 4 bases; nucleotides outside the gene matches: 7. Germline CDR1 is SGDLS and CDR2 is YYNGEE. The CDR3 has 13 amino acids. Here the CDR3 reads CASGRPGGTEAFF. As DNA, the CDR3 is TGTGCCAGCGGACGACCAGGGGGCACTGAAGCTTTCTTT. The complete variable domain, with remaining parts taken from reference TRBV9 and TRBJ1-1, reads DSGVTQTPKHLITATGQRVTLRCSPRSGDLSVYWYQQSLDQGLQFLIQYYNGEERAKGNILERFSAQQFPDLHSELNLSSLELGDSALYFCASGRPGGTEAFFGQGTRLTVV.